This entry concerns a single T cell receptor beta chain. It lacks a known antigen. Base-call qualities are not available, and no considerably larger clone is one nucleotide away. The data derive from a study of identical twins (dated by TCRdb to the mid-2010s). Regarding the complete study: The study deep-sequenced TCR alpha and beta repertoires from monozygotic twins, unrelated adults of various ages and cord blood to test whether fetal clonotypes persist. Replicate twin experiments were performed at different times using different library preparation protocols to rule out contamination. General conclusions and limits of the study: Fewer insertions were carried by abundant cord blood beta clonotypes; a weaker similar trend was observed in young adult naive repertoires, while no such trend was observed in memory repertoires. The excess sharing between twins in beta out-of-frame sequences was weaker because fewer shared sequences reduced the signal-to-noise ratio. Compared with coincidental sharing between unrelated individuals, out-of-frame TCR alpha sequences shared between twins showed an excess of sequences with low generation probability. Zero-insertion analyses could be partly confounded by invariant T cells such as MAIT and iNKT, though diverse VJ usage argued against such confounding for most clonotypes. In monozygotic twins, recombination models systematically underestimated out-of-frame TCR alpha sharing, but the models matched the sharing seen between unrelated individuals. Because the same donors could not be followed over many years, the conclusions depended on cross-sectional statistical analysis.

Library preparation was by 5' RACE. This sample was sequenced with an Illumina HiSeq 2000. A universal primer binding site was introduced by template switching, and a unique molecular identifier was present in the final cDNA, enabling accurate counting of TCR cDNA molecules. Specific primers in the conserved constant-segment region were used to synthesize first-strand cDNA for TCR alpha and beta chains. To control for contamination, every cDNA library carried two barcodes: a SMART-Mk sample barcode plus Illumina barcodes. TruSeq adapter sequences along with Illumina sample barcodes were introduced in two successive PCR steps. TCR alpha and beta cDNA libraries were sequenced on the Illumina HiSeq platform with custom primers. The original methods were these. MiGEC was used to process raw reads and extract unique molecular identifiers, and MiXCR was used to find CDR3 positions. For each individual, recombination models were inferred using an EM algorithm with the repgenHMM and IGoR tools. Shared clonotype analysis was performed with the tcR package in R, normalizing sharing by the product of cloneset sizes. To study raw recombination free of thymic and clonal selection effects, out-of-frame nonproductive sequences were analyzed. The public reads were reprocessed in TCRdb via fastp at Q25 and MiXCR, keeping in-frame beta chains. Each entry merges the rows of one CDR3 protein and shows their most common DNA and genes. TCRdb's processing, not the authors' own work, is the source of the V and J calls. The table for this sample lists around 1.7 million distinct CDR3 sequences; about 31% of them were counted only once. Clones ranked in the top ten supply under 0.35% of the sample.

For CDR1 and CDR2, the germline V gene lists LGHNA and YNFKEQ. Trimming removed 3 bases from V and 5 bases from J; the gene matches leave 6 bases unexplained. Including the terminal cysteine and phenylalanine, the CDR3 comprises 17 residues. Solely the CDR3 DNA is kept, with 51 bases framed from the first base. Only healthy Caucasian donors were included. The receptor chain draws on TRBV4-2 and TRBJ2-1; 14 bases in the junction line up with TRBD2. The specimen sequenced was cord blood. This receptor was identified in a newborn girl in good health. CDR3 protein: CASSQGLAGARHNEQFF. The sequenced DNA: TGTGCCAGCAGCCAGGGACTAGCGGGAGCGAGGCACAATGAGCAGTTCTTC.